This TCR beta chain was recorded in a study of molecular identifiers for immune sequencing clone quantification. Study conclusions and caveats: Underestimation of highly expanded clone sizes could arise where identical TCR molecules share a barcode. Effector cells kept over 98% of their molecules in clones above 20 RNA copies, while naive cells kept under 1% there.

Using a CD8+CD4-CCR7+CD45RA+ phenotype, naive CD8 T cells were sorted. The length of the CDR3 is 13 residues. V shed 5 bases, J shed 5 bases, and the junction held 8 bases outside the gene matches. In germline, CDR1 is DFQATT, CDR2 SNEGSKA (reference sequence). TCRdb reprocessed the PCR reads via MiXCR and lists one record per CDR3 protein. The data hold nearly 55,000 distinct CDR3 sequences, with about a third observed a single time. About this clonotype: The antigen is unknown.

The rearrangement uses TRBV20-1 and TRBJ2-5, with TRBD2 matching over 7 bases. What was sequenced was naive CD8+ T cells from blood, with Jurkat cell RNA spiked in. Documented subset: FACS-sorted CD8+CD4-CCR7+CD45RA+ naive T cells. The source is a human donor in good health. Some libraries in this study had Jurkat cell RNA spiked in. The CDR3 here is CSAGDYLVETQYF. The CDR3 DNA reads TGCAGTGCTGGGGACTACCTCGTCGAGACCCAGTACTTC.